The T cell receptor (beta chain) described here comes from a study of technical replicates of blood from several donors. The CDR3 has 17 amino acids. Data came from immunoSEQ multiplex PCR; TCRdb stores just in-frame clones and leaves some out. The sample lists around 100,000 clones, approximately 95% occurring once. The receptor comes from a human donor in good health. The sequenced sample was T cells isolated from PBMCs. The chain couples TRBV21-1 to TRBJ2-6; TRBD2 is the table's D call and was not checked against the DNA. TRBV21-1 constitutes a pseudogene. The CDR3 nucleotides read TGTGCCAGCAGCGAAAAGGAGACGGCCGCTGGGGCCAACGTCCTGACTTTC. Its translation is CASSEKETAAGANVLTF.